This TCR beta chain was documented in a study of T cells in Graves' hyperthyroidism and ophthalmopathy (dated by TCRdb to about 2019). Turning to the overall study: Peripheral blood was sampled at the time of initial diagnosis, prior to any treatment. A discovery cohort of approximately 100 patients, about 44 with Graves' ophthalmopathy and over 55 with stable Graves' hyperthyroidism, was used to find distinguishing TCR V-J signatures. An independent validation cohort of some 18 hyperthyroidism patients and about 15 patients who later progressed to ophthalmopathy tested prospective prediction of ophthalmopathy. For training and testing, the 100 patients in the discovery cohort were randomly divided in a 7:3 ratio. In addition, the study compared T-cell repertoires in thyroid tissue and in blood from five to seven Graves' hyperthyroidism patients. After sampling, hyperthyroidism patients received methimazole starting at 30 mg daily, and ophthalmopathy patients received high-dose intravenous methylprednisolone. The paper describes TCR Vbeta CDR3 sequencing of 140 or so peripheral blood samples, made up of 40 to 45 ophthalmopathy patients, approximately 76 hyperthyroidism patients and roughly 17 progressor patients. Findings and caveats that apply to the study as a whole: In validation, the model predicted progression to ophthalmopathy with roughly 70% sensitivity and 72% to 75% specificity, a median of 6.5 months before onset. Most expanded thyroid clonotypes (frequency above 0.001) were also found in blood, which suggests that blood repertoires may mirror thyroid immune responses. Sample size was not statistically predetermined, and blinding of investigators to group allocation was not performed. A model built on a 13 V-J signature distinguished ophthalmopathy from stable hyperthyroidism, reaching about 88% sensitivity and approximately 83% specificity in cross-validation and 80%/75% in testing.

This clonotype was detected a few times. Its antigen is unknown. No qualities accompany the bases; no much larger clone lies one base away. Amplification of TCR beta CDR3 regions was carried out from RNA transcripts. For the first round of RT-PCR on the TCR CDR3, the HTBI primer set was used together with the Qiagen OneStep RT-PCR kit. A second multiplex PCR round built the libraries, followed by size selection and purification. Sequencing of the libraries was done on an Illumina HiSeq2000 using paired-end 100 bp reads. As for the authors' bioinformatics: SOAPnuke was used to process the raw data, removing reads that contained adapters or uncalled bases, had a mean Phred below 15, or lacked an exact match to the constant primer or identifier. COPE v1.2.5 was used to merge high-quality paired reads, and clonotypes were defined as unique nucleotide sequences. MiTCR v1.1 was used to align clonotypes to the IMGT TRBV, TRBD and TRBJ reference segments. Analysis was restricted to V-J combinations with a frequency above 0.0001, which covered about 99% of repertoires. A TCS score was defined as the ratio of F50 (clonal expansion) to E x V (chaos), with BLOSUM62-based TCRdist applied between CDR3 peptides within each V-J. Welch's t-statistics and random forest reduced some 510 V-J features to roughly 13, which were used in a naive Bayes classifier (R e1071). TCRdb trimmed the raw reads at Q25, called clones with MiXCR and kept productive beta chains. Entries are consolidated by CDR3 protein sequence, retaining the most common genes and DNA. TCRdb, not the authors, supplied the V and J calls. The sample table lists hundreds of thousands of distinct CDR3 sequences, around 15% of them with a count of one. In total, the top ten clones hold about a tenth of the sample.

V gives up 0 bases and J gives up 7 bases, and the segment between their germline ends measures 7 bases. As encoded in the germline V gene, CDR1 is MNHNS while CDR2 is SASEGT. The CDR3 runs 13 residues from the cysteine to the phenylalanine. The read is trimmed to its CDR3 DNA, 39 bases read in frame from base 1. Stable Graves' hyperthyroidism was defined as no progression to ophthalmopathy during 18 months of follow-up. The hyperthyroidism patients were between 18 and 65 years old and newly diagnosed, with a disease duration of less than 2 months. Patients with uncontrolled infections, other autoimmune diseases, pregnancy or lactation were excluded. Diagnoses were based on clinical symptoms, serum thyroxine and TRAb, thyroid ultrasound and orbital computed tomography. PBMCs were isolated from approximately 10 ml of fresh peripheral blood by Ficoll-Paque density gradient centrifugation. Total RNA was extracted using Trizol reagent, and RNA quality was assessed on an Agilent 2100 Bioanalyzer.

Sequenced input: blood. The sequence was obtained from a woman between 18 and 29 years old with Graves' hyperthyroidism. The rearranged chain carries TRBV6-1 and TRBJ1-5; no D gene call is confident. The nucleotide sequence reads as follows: TGTGCCAGCAGTGAAGCGGGGAGACAGCCCCAGCATTTT. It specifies CASSEAGRQPQHF.